Listed here is a single T cell receptor beta chain. Construction of the TCRbeta library involved unique molecular identifiers. TCRdb redid the calling of the PCR reads with MiXCR, one entry per CDR3 protein. The data show 350,000 to 500,000 distinct CDR3 sequences, about 45% seen once. V lost 2 bases and J lost 3; bases outside the gene matches: 4. The CDR3 totals 14 residues. CDR1 SGHKS and CDR2 YYEKEE come from the germline V gene (reference sequence). The data belong to a study of T-cell reconstitution after alpha-beta-depleted transplantation in children. The clonotype comes from a girl between 2 and 10 years old with aplastic anemia, due to receive a stem cell transplant. The material was PBMCs, obtained before TCRalphabeta/CD19-depleted stem cell transplant. The rearrangement joins TRBV5-5 to TRBJ2-7, with TRBD1 identical over 8 bases. Here the CDR3 reads CASSFDRGIYEQYF. DNA for the CDR3: TGTGCCAGCAGCTTCGACAGGGGAATCTACGAGCAGTACTTC.